This TCR beta chain was recovered during a study of T cells after yellow fever vaccination. Overall study context: Fractions low in cell number were prepared with SMART-Seq v4 Ultra Low Input.

Findings and limits, study-wide: Although the secondary response was weaker, it peaked faster, at day 5 versus 15. Repertoires obtained by FACS sorting could include abundant clonotypes that entered as contaminants from the bulk population. Re-detected after boosting: most primary clones, around 96% of CD4 and 88% of CD8.

Trimming removed 5 bases from V and 5 bases from J; junction bases left unmatched: 7. The germline CDR1 and CDR2 sequences are MNHEY and SMNVEV (reference sequence). The CDR3 is 15 residues long. In TCRdb, the 5' RACE reads were re-called with MiXCR into one record per CDR3 protein. The sample contains roughly 330,000 distinct CDR3 sequences, almost 4% of which appear only once. This clonotype was counted between two and nine times. Antigen specificity is unknown. The specimen was PBMCs, collected 5 days after the yellow fever booster vaccination. The TCR comes from a man aged 18 to 30 who received the YFV17D yellow fever vaccine. The chain joins TRBV27 to TRBJ1-2, with 11 bases that match TRBD1. The CDR3 DNA reads TGTGCCAGCAGTCACCGGGACAGGGGGATTTATGGCTACACCTTC. This translates into CASSHRDRGIYGYTF.